This T cell receptor (beta chain) originates from a study of shared clonotypes between healthy human individuals. Study-wide background: Per donor, CD8 memory used one plate, CD8 naive used two, CD4 memory used three and CD4 naive used three. Regarding the study as a whole: Memory subsets had estimated richness that was generally smaller than that of naive subsets. For naive CD4 cells, roughly 4.8% of clonotypes were shared across a handful of donors.

From germline, CDR1 is KGHSH and CDR2 LQKENI. This CDR3 region has 15 residues. V gave up 0 bases and J gave up 0 bases, with 8 bases separating them. Study processing details: Filtering differed since immunoSEQ provided only junctions, with no quality scores. Method: immunoSEQ multiplex PCR; TCRdb's copy keeps in-frame clones and lacks some. The V and J calls and clone size come from that table; D and trimming were worked out from the DNA. This table has 2 million to 2.5 million clones, approximately 94% appearing once. With respect to this clone: What it binds is not known.

Input material: naive CD4+ T cells sorted from blood. Subset in this sample: CD45RA+ positively selected. This clonotype was obtained from a man between 18 and 29 years old in good health. This sequence joins TRBV18 and TRBJ1-2, with unresolved D. In DNA form, the CDR3 reads TGTGCCAGCTCACCACCGGCAGGAGCTAACTATGGCTACACCTTC. Encoded protein: CASSPPAGANYGYTF.